The 6 T cell receptor beta chains below all came from one sample that was sequenced in a study of blood T cell repertoires in COVID-19. The method was immunoSEQ multiplex PCR; TCRdb's version includes in-frame clones alone and lacks a portion of them. The sample carries nearly 45,000 clones, about 90% recorded once. The sequencing input was peripheral blood. These receptors originate from a woman of 80 years or more in a cohort sampled during active or convalescent COVID-19.

The rearrangement joins TRBV5-5 to TRBJ2-4; 8 bases are shared with TRBD1. CDR3 length: 16 residues. CDR1 and CDR2 (germline): SGHKS, YYEKEE (reference sequence). Germline trimming cut 4 bases from V and 7 bases from J; bases unmatched to any gene: 13. Written as DNA, the CDR3 is TGTGCCAGCAGCCCGGAATACAGGGGGATTCAGAACATTCAGTACTTC. The encoded protein is CASSPEYRGIQNIQYF.

The chain employs TRBV5-4 and TRBJ2-1; D not resolved. The CDR3 contains 12 residues. Germline V CDR1 and CDR2: SGHNT, YYREEE (reference sequence). The germline V and J ends were trimmed by 2 bases and 5 bases, with 5 bases remaining between them. In DNA, the CDR3 is TGTGCCAGCAGCTTCCTCCACAATGAGCAGTTCTTC. Encoded protein: CASSFLHNEQFF.

The V call is TRBV7-9, the J call TRBJ1-6; no reliable D call. V was pared by 4 bases and J by 0 bases, with 10 bases between. The CDR3 loop spans 16 amino acids. Germline CDR1 reads SEHNR; CDR2 reads FQNEAQ (reference sequence). The CDR3 here is CASSWSPSSYNSPLHF. CDR3 sequence (DNA): TGTGCCAGCAGCTGGAGCCCCAGCTCCTATAATTCACCCCTCCACTTT.

The J gene is TRBJ1-1, the V gene TRBV11-2; TRBD1 matches 8 bases. Germline V CDR1 and CDR2: SGHAT, FQNNGV. There are 12 residues in the CDR3. The J segment lost 5 bases and the V segment lost 6 bases, leaving 2 bases of the junction unmatched. The CDR3 DNA sequence: TGTGCCAGCAGTTACAGGGGGACTGAAGCTTTCTTT. Amino acids: CASSYRGTEAFF.

The chain uses TRBV30 and TRBJ1-2; 9 bases align to TRBD1. Germline V gene data show CDR1 as GTSNPN and CDR2 as SVGIG (reference sequence). Trimming at V came to 8 bases and at J to 2 bases, leaving 18 bases not matched to a gene. The CDR3 is 17 residues long. The CDR3 DNA reads as TGTGCCCTACGAAAACAGGGGGCGCGGAGAACGAACTATGGCTACACCTTC. Amino acid sequence: CALRKQGARRTNYGYTF.

V usage is TRBV6-5 and J usage is TRBJ2-1; 11 bases align to TRBD2. The CDR3 length is 14 residues. Germline lookup yields CDR1 MNHEY and CDR2 SVGAGI. The J segment lost 4 bases and the V segment lost 10 bases, leaving 6 bases of the junction unmatched. The CDR3 sequence: CATRLAGRYNEQFF. The CDR3 DNA follows: TGTGCCACAAGACTAGCGGGGAGATACAATGAGCAGTTCTTC.